This TCR beta chain was recovered during a study of early T cells in non-severe SARS-CoV-2 infection. Study as a whole: The authors sequenced bulk RNA from unsorted whole blood, leaving chains unpaired.

Via MiXCR, TCRdb re-called the 5' RACE reads, giving one row per CDR3 protein. The data hold fewer than 130,000 distinct CDR3 sequences, with approximately 12% observed a single time. Trimming cost V 6 bases and J 1 base, with 10 bases left between them. This CDR3 has 14 amino acids. Germline-derived CDR1 and CDR2 are MNHEY and SMNVEV (reference sequence). This clonotype was picked up many times. The source was whole blood, collected at baseline. The chain recombines TRBV27 with TRBJ1-5, with D possibly matching TRBD1 (5 bases). This TCR was recovered from an adult who was a healthcare worker with PCR-confirmed SARS-CoV-2 infection or an uninfected control (not recorded which). CDR3 loop: CASSLGDSNQPQHF. The CDR3 DNA reads as TGTGCCAGCAGCTTAGGGGACAGCAATCAGCCCCAGCATTTT.